This T cell receptor beta chain was sequenced during a study of beta chain features in type 1 diabetes. The isolated RNA, all of it, was reverse transcribed, so expressed TCRB transcripts were what got sequenced. Method: immunoSEQ multiplex PCR; TCRdb's copy keeps in-frame clones and lacks some. The table shows about 470,000 clones, with approximately 30% occurring only once. Unmatched junction bases numbered 7, after V lost 4 bases and J lost 10 bases. This CDR3 has 13 amino acids. Germline V CDR1 and CDR2: SQVTM, ANQGSEA. This TCR was sampled from a man between 18 and 29 years old in good health. The chain uses TRBV29-1 and TRBJ2-5; 12 bases are shared with TRBD2. The source material was naive CD4+ T cells from blood. CDR3 protein: CSVGLAGGPVQYF. The CDR3 region has the DNA TGCAGCGTTGGTCTAGCGGGAGGGCCTGTCCAGTACTTC.